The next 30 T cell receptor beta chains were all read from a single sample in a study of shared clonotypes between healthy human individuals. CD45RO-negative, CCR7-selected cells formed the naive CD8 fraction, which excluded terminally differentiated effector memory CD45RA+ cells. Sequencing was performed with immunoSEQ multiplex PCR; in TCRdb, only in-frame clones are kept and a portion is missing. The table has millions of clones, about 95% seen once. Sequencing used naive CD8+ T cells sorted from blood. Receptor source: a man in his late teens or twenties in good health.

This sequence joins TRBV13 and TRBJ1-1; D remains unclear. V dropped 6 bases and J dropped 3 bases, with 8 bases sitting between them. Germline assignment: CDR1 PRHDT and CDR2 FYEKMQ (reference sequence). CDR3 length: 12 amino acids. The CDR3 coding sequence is TGTGCCAGCAGTCCCGTCTACACTGAAGCTTTCTTT. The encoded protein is CASSPVYTEAFF.

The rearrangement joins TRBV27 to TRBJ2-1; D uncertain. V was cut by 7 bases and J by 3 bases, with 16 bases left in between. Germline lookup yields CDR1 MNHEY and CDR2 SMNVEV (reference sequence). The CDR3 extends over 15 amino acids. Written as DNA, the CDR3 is TGTGCCAGCACCCAGTCCGGCGGCTACTACAATGAGCAGTTCTTC. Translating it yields CASTQSGGYYNEQFF.

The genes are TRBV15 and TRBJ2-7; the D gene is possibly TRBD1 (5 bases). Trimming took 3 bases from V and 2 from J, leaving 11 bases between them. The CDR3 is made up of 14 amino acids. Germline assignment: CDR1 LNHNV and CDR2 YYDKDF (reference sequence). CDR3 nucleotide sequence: TGTGCCACCAGCAGTTTGAAAGGGGCCTACGAGCAGTACTTC. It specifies CATSSLKGAYEQYF.

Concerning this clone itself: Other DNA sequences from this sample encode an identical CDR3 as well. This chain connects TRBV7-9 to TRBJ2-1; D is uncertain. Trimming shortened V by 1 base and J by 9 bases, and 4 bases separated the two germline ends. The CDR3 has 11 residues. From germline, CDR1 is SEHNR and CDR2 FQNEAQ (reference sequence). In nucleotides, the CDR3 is TGTGCCAGCAGCTTAGGCCGTGAGCAGTTCTTC. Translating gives CASSLGREQFF.

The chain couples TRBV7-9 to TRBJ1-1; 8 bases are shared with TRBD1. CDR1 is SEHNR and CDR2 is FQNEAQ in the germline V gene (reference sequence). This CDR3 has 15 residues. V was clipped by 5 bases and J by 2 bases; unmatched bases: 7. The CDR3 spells CASSPWDRRNTEAFF. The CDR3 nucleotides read TGTGCCAGCAGCCCATGGGACAGGAGAAACACTGAAGCTTTCTTT.

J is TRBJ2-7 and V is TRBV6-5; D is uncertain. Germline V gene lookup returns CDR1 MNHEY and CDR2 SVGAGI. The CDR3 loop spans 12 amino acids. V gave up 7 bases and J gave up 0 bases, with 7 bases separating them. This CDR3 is CASTHASYEQYF. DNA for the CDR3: TGTGCCAGCACCCACGCCTCCTACGAGCAGTACTTC.

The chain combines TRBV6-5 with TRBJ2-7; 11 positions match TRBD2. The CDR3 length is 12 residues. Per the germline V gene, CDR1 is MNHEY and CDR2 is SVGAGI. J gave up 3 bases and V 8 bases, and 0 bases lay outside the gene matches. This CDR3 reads CASGLAGYEQYF. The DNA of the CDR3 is TGTGCCAGCGGACTAGCGGGCTACGAGCAGTACTTC.

The CDR3 protein is CASSSPDGSYEQYF. The CDR3 nucleotides are TGTGCCAGCAGTTCTCCGGACGGTTCCTACGAGCAGTACTTC. This chain uses TRBV5-4 with TRBJ2-7, with D uncertain. Germline loops: CDR1 SGHNT, CDR2 YYREEE (reference sequence). The CDR3 is made up of 14 amino acids. V was cut by 5 bases and J by 1 base, with 13 bases left in between.

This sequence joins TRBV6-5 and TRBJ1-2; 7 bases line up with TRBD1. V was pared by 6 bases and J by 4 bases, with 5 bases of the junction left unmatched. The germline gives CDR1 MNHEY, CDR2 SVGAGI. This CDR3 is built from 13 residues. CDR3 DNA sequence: TGTGCCAGCAGATCTACAGGGGTCTATGGCTACACCTTC. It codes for CASRSTGVYGYTF.

CDR3 in amino acids: CASSLGTGLTDTQYF. Written as DNA, the CDR3 is TGCGCCAGCAGCCTGGGGACAGGGCTGACAGATACGCAGTATTTT. V and J are TRBV4-1 and TRBJ2-3; TRBD1 matches 9 bases. CDR1 is MGHRA, CDR2 YSYEKL, per germline. CDR3 length: 15 residues. V lost 4 bases, J lost 3 bases, and 5 bases stayed unmatched.

In DNA, the CDR3 is TGCGCAGAGCCTAATGAGCAGTTCTTC. Protein sequence: CAEPNEQFF. This chain joins TRBV10-2 and TRBJ2-1; D gene ambiguous. The germline V gene has CDR1 WSHSY and CDR2 SAAADI. The CDR3 runs to 9 residues.

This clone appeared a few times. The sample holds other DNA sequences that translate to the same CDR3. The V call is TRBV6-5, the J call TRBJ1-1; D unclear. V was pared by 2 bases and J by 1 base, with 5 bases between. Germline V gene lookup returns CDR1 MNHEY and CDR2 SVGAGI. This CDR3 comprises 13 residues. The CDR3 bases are TGTGCCAGCAGTTACGCAGAGAACACTGAAGCTTTCTTT. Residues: CASSYAENTEAFF.

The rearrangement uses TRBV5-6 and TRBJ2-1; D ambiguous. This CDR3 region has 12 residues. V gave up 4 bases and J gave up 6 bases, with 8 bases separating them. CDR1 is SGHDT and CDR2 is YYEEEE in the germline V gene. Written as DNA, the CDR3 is TGTGCCAGCAGCGGAACGCCCAATGAGCAGTTCTTC. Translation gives CASSGTPNEQFF. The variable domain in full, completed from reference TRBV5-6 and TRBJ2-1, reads DAGVTQSPTHLIKTRGQQVTLRCSPKSGHDTVSWYQQALGQGPQFIFQYYEEEERQRGNFPDRFSGHQFPNYSSELNVNALLLGDSALYLCASSGTPNEQFFGPGTRLTVL.

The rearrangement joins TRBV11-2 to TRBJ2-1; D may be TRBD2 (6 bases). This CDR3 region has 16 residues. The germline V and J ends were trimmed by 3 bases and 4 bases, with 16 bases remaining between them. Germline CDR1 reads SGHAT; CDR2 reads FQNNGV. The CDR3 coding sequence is TGTGCCAGCAGCTTTAACCAGGGACTCGTGTACAATGAGCAGTTCTTC. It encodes CASSFNQGLVYNEQFF.

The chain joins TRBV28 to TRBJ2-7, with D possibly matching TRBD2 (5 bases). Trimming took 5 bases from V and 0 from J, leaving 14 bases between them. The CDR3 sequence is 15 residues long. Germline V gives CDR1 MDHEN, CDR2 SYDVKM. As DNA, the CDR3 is TGTGCCAGCAGTCCCTCGGGGATCCTCTCCTACGAGCAGTACTTC. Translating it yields CASSPSGILSYEQYF.

DNA for the CDR3: TGTGCCAGTAGTATGGCGACTAGCGGTACCTACGAGCAGTACTTC. Its translation is CASSMATSGTYEQYF. This chain uses TRBV19 with TRBJ2-7, with 9 bases matching TRBD2. The ends lost 3 bases at V and 2 bases at J; junction bases unmatched: 5. Germline-derived CDR1 and CDR2 are LNHDA and SQIVND (reference sequence). The CDR3 covers 15 residues.

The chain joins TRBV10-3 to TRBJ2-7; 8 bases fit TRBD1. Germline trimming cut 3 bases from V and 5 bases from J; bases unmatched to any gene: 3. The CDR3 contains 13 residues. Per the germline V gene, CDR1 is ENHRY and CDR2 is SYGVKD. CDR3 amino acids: CAISDDRGNEQYF. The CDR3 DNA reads TGTGCCATCAGTGACGACAGGGGCAACGAGCAGTACTTC.

This chain's CDR3 is CASSHEAGREQYF. As DNA, the CDR3 is TGTGCCAGCAGCCACGAGGCGGGAAGAGAGCAGTACTTC. V is TRBV6-5 and J is TRBJ2-7, with D perhaps matching TRBD2 (6 bases). Germline loops: CDR1 MNHEY, CDR2 SVGAGI. V was pared by 6 bases and J by 7 bases, with 16 bases between. This CDR3 comprises 13 residues.

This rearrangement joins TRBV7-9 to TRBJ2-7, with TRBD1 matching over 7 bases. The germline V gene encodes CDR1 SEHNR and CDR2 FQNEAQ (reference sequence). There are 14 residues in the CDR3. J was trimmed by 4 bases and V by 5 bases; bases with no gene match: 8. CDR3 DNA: TGTGCCAGCAGCCCTTCAGGGGGAGCTTACGAGCAGTACTTC. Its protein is CASSPSGGAYEQYF.

In DNA, the CDR3 is TGTGCCAGCAGTTTCGGGACAGGGGGCGAATACGAGCAGTACTTC. Its protein product is CASSFGTGGEYEQYF. The rearrangement joins TRBV6-5 to TRBJ2-7, with 12 bases aligning to TRBD1. The length of the CDR3 is 15 residues. The V and J ends lost 4 bases and 4 bases, in that order; junction bases with no gene match: 5. From germline, CDR1 is MNHEY and CDR2 SVGAGI.

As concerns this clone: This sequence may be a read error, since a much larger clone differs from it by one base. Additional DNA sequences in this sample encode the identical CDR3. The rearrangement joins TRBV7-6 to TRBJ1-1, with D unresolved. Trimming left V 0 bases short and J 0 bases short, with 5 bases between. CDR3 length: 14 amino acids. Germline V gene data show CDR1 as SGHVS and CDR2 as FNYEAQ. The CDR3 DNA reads TGTGCCAGCAGCTTAGCAGGGCTGAACACTGAAGCTTTCTTT. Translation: CASSLAGLNTEAFF.

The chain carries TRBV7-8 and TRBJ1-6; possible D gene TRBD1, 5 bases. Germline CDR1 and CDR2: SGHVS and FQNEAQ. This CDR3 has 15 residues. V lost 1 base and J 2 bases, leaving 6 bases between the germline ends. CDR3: CASSLVTAYNSPLHF. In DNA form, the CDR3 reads TGTGCCAGCAGCTTAGTGACAGCCTATAATTCACCCCTCCACTTT.

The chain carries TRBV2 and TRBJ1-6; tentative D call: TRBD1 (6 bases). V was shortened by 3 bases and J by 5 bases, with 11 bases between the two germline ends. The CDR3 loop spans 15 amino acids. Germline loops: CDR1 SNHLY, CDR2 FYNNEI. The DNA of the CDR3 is TGTGCCAGCAGTGATTCGGGACATGATAATTCACCCCTCCACTTT. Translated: CASSDSGHDNSPLHF.

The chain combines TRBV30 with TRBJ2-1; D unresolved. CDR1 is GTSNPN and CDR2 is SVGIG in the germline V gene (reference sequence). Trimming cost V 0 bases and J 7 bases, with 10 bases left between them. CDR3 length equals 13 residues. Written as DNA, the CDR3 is TGTGCCTGGAGTGTAGGAGAATGGAATGAGCAGTTCTTC. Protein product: CAWSVGEWNEQFF.

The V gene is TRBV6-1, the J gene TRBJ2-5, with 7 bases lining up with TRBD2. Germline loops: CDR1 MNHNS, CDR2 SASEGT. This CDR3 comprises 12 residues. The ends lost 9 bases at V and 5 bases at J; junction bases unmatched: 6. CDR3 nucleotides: TGTGCCAGAGGGAGGGGCGGGGAGACCCAGTACTTC. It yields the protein CARGRGGETQYF.

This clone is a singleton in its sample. CDR3 region: CASSLGPVSSYNEQFF. CDR3 DNA sequence: TGTGCCAGCAGCTTGGGTCCCGTCAGCTCCTACAATGAGCAGTTCTTC. The chain is built from TRBV5-4 and TRBJ2-1; the D is unclear. Germline CDR1 SGHNT, CDR2 YYREEE (reference sequence). With 0 bases removed from V and 0 bases from J, the gap between germline ends came to 10 bases. This CDR3 has 16 amino acids.

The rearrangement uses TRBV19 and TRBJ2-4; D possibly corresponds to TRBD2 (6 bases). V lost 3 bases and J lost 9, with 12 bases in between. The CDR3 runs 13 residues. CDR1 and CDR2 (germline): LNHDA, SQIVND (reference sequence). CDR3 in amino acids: CASSIGTSSIQYF. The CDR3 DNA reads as TGTGCCAGTAGTATCGGGACTTCCTCCATTCAGTACTTC.

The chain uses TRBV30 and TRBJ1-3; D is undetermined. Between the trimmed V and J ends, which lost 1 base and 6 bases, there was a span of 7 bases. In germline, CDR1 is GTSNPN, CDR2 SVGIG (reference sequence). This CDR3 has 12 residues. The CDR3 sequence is CAWSGRENTIYF. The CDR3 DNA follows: TGTGCCTGGAGTGGAAGGGAAAACACCATATATTTT.

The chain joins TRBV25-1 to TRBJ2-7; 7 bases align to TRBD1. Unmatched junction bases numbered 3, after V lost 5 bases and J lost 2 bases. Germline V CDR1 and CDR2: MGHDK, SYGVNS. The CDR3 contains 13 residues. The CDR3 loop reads CASSQTGAYEQYF. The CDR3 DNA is TGTGCCAGCAGTCAAACAGGGGCCTACGAGCAGTACTTC.

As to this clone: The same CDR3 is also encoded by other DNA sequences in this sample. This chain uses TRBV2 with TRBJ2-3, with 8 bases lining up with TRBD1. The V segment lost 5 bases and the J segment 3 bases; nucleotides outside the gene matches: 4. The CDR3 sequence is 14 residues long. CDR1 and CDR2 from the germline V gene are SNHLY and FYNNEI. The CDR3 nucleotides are TGTGCCAGCAGTCGGACAGGGAGTACAGATACGCAGTATTTT. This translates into CASSRTGSTDTQYF.